The 17 T cell receptor beta chains below all came from one sample that was sequenced in a study of T-cell reconstitution after alpha-beta-depleted transplantation in children. Unique molecular identifiers featured in how the TCRbeta library was prepared. Each CDR3 protein is one row after TCRdb ran MiXCR on the PCR reads. The table includes around 490,000 distinct CDR3 sequences, about 10% detected once. The source was PBMCs, mostly from graft donor cells, collected 180 days after TCRalphabeta/CD19-depleted stem cell transplant. The receptors come from a female patient between 2 and 15 years old who had a stem cell transplant for aplastic anemia, so the T cells may come from the graft donor.

This clonotype came up many times. The V gene is TRBV20-1, the J gene TRBJ1-6; D remains ambiguous. The CDR3 covers 17 residues. The germline V gene has CDR1 DFQATT and CDR2 SNEGSKA (reference sequence). Trimming shortened V by 0 bases and J by 0 bases, and 12 bases separated the two germline ends. This CDR3 reads CSARDLEESSYNSPLHF. In DNA form, the CDR3 reads TGCAGTGCTAGAGATCTTGAGGAGAGCTCCTATAATTCACCCCTCCACTTT.

This clonotype has a handful of counts. The chain is built from TRBV4-3 and TRBJ2-1, with D unresolved. Germline CDR1 and CDR2: LGHNA and YSLEER. V lost 3 bases and J lost 6, with 12 bases in between. CDR3 length: 14 residues. The CDR3: CASSQSARPNEQFF. The CDR3 nucleotides are TGCGCCAGCAGCCAGTCCGCCCGGCCCAATGAGCAGTTCTTC.

This sequence joins TRBV5-4 and TRBJ2-3, with 8 bases that match TRBD1. Germline trimming cut 0 bases from V and 4 bases from J; bases unmatched to any gene: 19. The CDR3 sequence is 20 residues long. Per germline, CDR1 SGHNT and CDR2 YYREEE (reference sequence). In DNA form, the CDR3 reads TGTGCCAGCAGCTTGGGGCGACAGGGGCGCAGAACGGAGCCGTCAGATACGCAGTATTTT. Residues: CASSLGRQGRRTEPSDTQYF.

The CDR3, as DNA: TGTGCCAGCAGCTTCGGGACAGGCGCAGTGTTGCATGAAGCTTTCTTT. The encoded protein is CASSFGTGAVLHEAFF. This chain uses TRBV7-2 with TRBJ1-1, with 8 bases identical to TRBD1. V dropped 3 bases and J dropped 7; count of bases not matched to a gene: 13. CDR3 size: 16 residues. In germline, CDR1 is SGHTA, CDR2 FQGNSA.

There are many counts of this clonotype. This rearrangement joins TRBV28 to TRBJ2-5, with a tentative D call TRBD2 (7 bases). Looked up from germline, CDR1 is MDHEN and CDR2 is SYDVKM. The CDR3 sequence is 16 residues long. The germline V and J ends were trimmed by 7 bases and 7 bases, with 25 bases remaining between them. The CDR3 coding sequence is TGTGCCAGCACTTACTATTGGGCGGGGGCGGAGGGGACCCAGTACTTC. It translates to CASTYYWAGAEGTQYF.

This clonotype appeared many times. The chain is built from TRBV5-1 and TRBJ2-6; D is ambiguous. The V end lost 2 bases, the J end lost 4 bases, and 16 bases lay between the germline ends. From germline, CDR1 is SGHRS and CDR2 YFSETQ. The CDR3 length is 17 residues. The CDR3 nucleotides read TGCGCCAGCAGCTTCTTCCCCGCAACGACCGGGGCCAACGTCCTGACTTTC. Translation: CASSFFPATTGANVLTF.

The gene calls are TRBV19 and TRBJ2-1; unclear D gene. Germline V lookup: CDR1 LNHDA, CDR2 SQIVND (reference sequence). V lost 4 bases, J lost 4 bases, and 17 bases lay in between. This CDR3 spans 16 amino acids. The CDR3: CASSSADAQKYNEQFF. CDR3 DNA sequence: TGTGCCAGTAGTAGCGCTGACGCGCAAAAATACAATGAGCAGTTCTTC.

This rearrangement joins TRBV27 to TRBJ2-7, with TRBD1 matching over 8 bases. The V segment lost 10 bases and the J segment 4 bases; nucleotides outside the gene matches: 9. Germline-derived CDR1 and CDR2 are MNHEY and SMNVEV (reference sequence). This CDR3 region has 13 residues. CDR3 nucleotide sequence: TGTGCCACCGGGCGGACAGGGCTATACGAGCAGTACTTC. It yields the protein CATGRTGLYEQYF.

This clonotype was picked up a small number of times. The chain uses TRBV28 and TRBJ2-7; 9 bases align to TRBD1. This CDR3 comprises 14 residues. Germline CDR1 and CDR2: MDHEN and SYDVKM. With 5 bases clipped from V and 5 bases from J, the junction kept 7 bases outside the gene matches. Here the CDR3 reads CASSRRDRVNEQYF. In DNA form, the CDR3 reads TGTGCCAGCAGTCGCCGGGACAGGGTCAACGAGCAGTACTTC.

The chain recombines TRBV7-2 with TRBJ2-7; 8 bases match TRBD2. The V gene's germline CDR1 is SGHTA and CDR2 FQGNSA. The CDR3 extends over 15 amino acids. The V and J ends lost 2 bases and 0 bases, in that order; junction bases with no gene match: 3. The CDR3 spells CASSLSGTSSYEQYF. DNA of the CDR3: TGTGCCAGCAGCTTATCCGGGACTAGCTCCTACGAGCAGTACTTC.

The sample holds many counts of this clonotype. The rearrangement uses TRBV6-2 or TRBV6-3 and TRBJ2-7, with a tentative D call TRBD2 (6 bases). The V gene lost 2 bases and the J gene lost 2 bases, with 7 bases spanning the gap. From germline, CDR1 is MNHEY and CDR2 SVGEGT. This CDR3 is built from 13 residues. Here the CDR3 DNA reads TGTGCCAGCAGTTACGGCGGGACCTACGAGCAGTACTTC. Encoded protein: CASSYGGTYEQYF.

DNA for the CDR3: TGTGCCAGCAGCTTAGATGGGGGCTGGGACTCTCCTACCTACGAGCAGTACTTC. Translating gives CASSLDGGWDSPTYEQYF. J is TRBJ2-7 and V is TRBV11-2; D possibly matches TRBD1 or TRBD2 (6 bases each). Trimming took off 0 bases at V and 2 bases at J, with 20 bases between the two ends. This CDR3 has 18 amino acids. The germline V gene has CDR1 SGHAT and CDR2 FQNNGV.

This clonotype was counted between two and nine times. This chain joins TRBV28 and TRBJ2-5, with 7 nucleotides matching TRBD2. Per the germline V gene, CDR1 is MDHEN and CDR2 is SYDVKM. The V segment lost 2 bases and the J segment 0 bases; nucleotides outside the gene matches: 12. This CDR3 spans 18 amino acids. CDR3 loop: CASSLMAGDSLYQETQYF. The CDR3 DNA reads as TGTGCCAGCAGTTTAATGGCGGGAGACTCCCTGTACCAAGAGACCCAGTACTTC.

This chain uses TRBV2 with TRBJ2-1; 8 bases fit TRBD1. The ends lost 5 bases at V and 8 bases at J; junction bases unmatched: 11. The CDR3 totals 15 residues. Germline V CDR1 and CDR2: SNHLY, FYNNEI. The CDR3 DNA reads as TGTGCCAGCAGTCCTCTATTCAGGGGGCGGGATGAGCAGTTCTTC. This gives the protein CASSPLFRGRDEQFF.

This clonotype was found many times. The chain couples TRBV11-2 to TRBJ2-3; perhaps TRBD2 as D (6 bases). CDR3 length equals 17 residues. V lost 4 bases, J lost 3 bases, and 20 bases lay in between. The germline gives CDR1 SGHAT, CDR2 FQNNGV. The CDR3 protein is CASSSEPGVHGTDTQYF. CDR3 in DNA: TGTGCCAGCAGCTCAGAGCCGGGGGTGCACGGGACAGATACGCAGTATTTT.

This clonotype was seen a few times. The chain links TRBV24-1 to TRBJ2-1; the D call may be TRBD1 or TRBD2 (5 bases each). Germline loops: CDR1 KGHDR, CDR2 SFDVKD. V lost 2 bases and J lost 2, with 12 bases in between. The CDR3 covers 16 residues. For the CDR3, the DNA is TGTGCCACCAGTGATTCCCCAGGGAGCCCCTACAATGAGCAGTTCTTC. Its protein product is CATSDSPGSPYNEQFF.

This clonotype came up a few times. V and J are TRBV5-1 and TRBJ2-2, with D unresolved. The CDR3 consists of 12 residues. Deletions cut 7 bases from V and 6 bases from J, with 10 bases between. Germline V gene sequence: CDR1 SGHRS, CDR2 YFSETQ. The DNA of the CDR3 is TGCGCCAGCCGAGTTGAGGCCGGGGAGCTGTTTTTT. Protein: CASRVEAGELFF.